Below, 32 T cell receptor beta chains from the same sample are listed, as sequenced in a study of identical twins (dated by TCRdb to the mid-2010s). The receptor library was made with 5' RACE. Reads for this sample came from an Illumina HiSeq 2000. Starting from the raw public reads, TCRdb applied fastp trimming at Q25, assembled clones with MiXCR and retained in-frame beta chains. Every CDR3 protein is listed once, alongside the most common genes and DNA of its rows. Within this sample are under 300,000 distinct CDR3 sequences, with over 13% of them counted one time only. 8.5% to 10% of the sample lies in the top ten. The sample consisted of memory (CD45RO+) T cells sorted from blood. The cell subset or site tag for this specimen amounts to: CD45RO+ enriched T cells. The receptors stem from a woman between 18 and 30 years old in good health.

This chain connects TRBV18 to TRBJ1-5; possible D gene TRBD1, 6 bases. The CDR3 is made up of 17 amino acids. Germline assignment: CDR1 KGHSH and CDR2 LQKENI. Trimming took off 3 bases at V and 7 bases at J, with 22 bases between the two ends. The CDR3 protein is CASSPGGLVHQGQPQHF. CDR3 bases: TGTGCCAGCTCACCTGGGGGGCTCGTACATCAGGGCCAGCCCCAGCATTTT.

This clonotype came up many times. This chain connects TRBV4-3 to TRBJ1-2, with D perhaps TRBD1 (5 bases). The CDR3 runs 14 residues. Trimming took 0 bases from V and 8 from J, leaving 13 bases between them. CDR1 and CDR2 from the germline V gene are LGHNA and YSLEER. CDR3 region: CASSQEREAGGYTF. The CDR3 bases are TGCGCCAGCAGCCAAGAGAGAGAGGCAGGGGGCTACACCTTC.

This clonotype was recorded a few times. The chain has TRBV30 and TRBJ1-5; no clear D. The CDR3 totals 13 residues. V was trimmed by 1 base and J by 0 bases, leaving 4 bases between them. In germline, CDR1 is GTSNPN, CDR2 SVGIG (reference sequence). The CDR3 region is CAWSADSNQPQHF. Here the CDR3 DNA reads TGTGCCTGGAGTGCCGATAGCAATCAGCCCCAGCATTTT.

The chain recombines TRBV7-6 with TRBJ1-2, with 8 positions matching TRBD1. Unmatched junction bases numbered 6, after V lost 5 bases and J lost 7 bases. The V gene's germline CDR1 is SGHVS and CDR2 FNYEAQ. The CDR3 totals 13 residues. The CDR3 loop is CASSLGQGFGYTF. In DNA, the CDR3 is TGTGCCAGCAGCCTCGGACAGGGCTTTGGCTACACCTTC. Combining the CDR3 with reference TRBV7-6 and TRBJ1-2 gives the whole variable domain GAGVSQSPRYKVTKRGQDVALRCDPISGHVSLYWYRQALGQGPEFLTYFNYEAQQDKSGLPNDRFSAERPEGSISTLTIQRTEQRDSAMYRCASSLGQGFGYTFGSGTRLTVV.

Ten or more counts support this clonotype. This rearrangement joins TRBV5-1 to TRBJ2-6, with D possibly matching TRBD2 (5 bases). V dropped 4 bases and J dropped 0 bases, with 11 bases sitting between them. The germline gives CDR1 SGHRS, CDR2 YFSETQ. The CDR3 sequence is 16 residues long. The CDR3 DNA follows: TGCGCCAGCAGCGTTGGACTCCTCTCTGGGGCCAACGTCCTGACTTTC. This codes for CASSVGLLSGANVLTF.

For this clonotype: Since a much larger clone is just one base distant, this may be a read error. V gene TRBV12-3 or TRBV12-4 combines with J gene TRBJ1-2; 8 nucleotides line up with TRBD1. The CDR3 is made up of 14 amino acids. The V gene end was trimmed by 8 bases and the J gene end by 5 bases; junction bases not matched to a gene: 10. CDR3 in DNA: TGTGCCAGCCTGTTGGACAGGGAGCATTATGGCTACACCTTC. Its translation is CASLLDREHYGYTF.

This chain connects TRBV7-9 to TRBJ1-2; no clear D. V gave up 1 base and J gave up 8 bases, with 8 bases separating them. The CDR3 runs 12 residues. Germline lookup yields CDR1 SEHNR and CDR2 FQNEAQ (reference sequence). CDR3 sequence: CASSLGERGYTF. CDR3 DNA sequence: TGTGCCAGCAGCTTAGGAGAGCGGGGCTACACCTTC.

V and J are TRBV6-2 or TRBV6-3 and TRBJ2-7; 13 nucleotides align to TRBD2. With 5 bases clipped from V and 3 bases from J, the junction kept 19 bases outside the gene matches. This CDR3 has 20 amino acids. CDR1 and CDR2 from the germline V gene are MNHEY and SVGEGT. The DNA of the CDR3 is TGTGCCAGCAGTCCAACTTCCGGACTAGCGGGGGATATCGGAGTCTACGAGCAGTACTTC. Amino acids: CASSPTSGLAGDIGVYEQYF.

This clonotype appeared many times. V usage is TRBV12-3 or TRBV12-4 and J usage is TRBJ1-2, with unresolved D. The CDR3 length is 11 residues. V lost 3 bases, J lost 8 bases, and 7 bases lay in between. CDR3 DNA: TGTGCCAGCAGTTTTGGTGGAGGCTACACCTTC. Translated: CASSFGGGYTF.

Ten or more counts support this clonotype. The chain combines TRBV19 with TRBJ1-1; no definite D call. V lost 8 bases to trimming and J lost 1 base, with 5 bases between them. This CDR3 is 11 amino acids long. Per the germline V gene, CDR1 is LNHDA and CDR2 is SQIVND (reference sequence). The DNA of the CDR3 is TGTGCCAGTGTTGGGAACACTGAAGCTTTCTTT. It translates to CASVGNTEAFF.

This clonotype turned up a few times. V usage is TRBV18 and J usage is TRBJ1-4; the D is unclear. Trimming left V 5 bases short and J 4 bases short, with 8 bases between. This CDR3 has 13 residues. Germline V gives CDR1 KGHSH, CDR2 LQKENI. The CDR3 is CASSEENNEKLFF. The CDR3 DNA is TGTGCCAGCTCAGAGGAAAATAATGAAAAACTGTTTTTT.

This clonotype occurred a few times. The chain carries TRBV27 and TRBJ2-5; no reliable D call. CDR3 length: 14 residues. The germline V gene encodes CDR1 MNHEY and CDR2 SMNVEV (reference sequence). V dropped 6 bases and J dropped 0 bases, with 11 bases sitting between them. The CDR3 DNA reads TGTGCCAGCAGACCGGGTCCCTACCAAGAGACCCAGTACTTC. It translates to CASRPGPYQETQYF.

This clonotype came up a few times. V and J are TRBV12-3 or TRBV12-4 and TRBJ1-6; 9 nucleotides align to TRBD1. J gave up 10 bases and V 6 bases, and 16 bases lay outside the gene matches. CDR3 size: 17 residues. The CDR3, as DNA: TGTGCCAGCAGGAGGACCCCGGGACAGGGCTATAGATCACCCCTCCACTTT. As protein: CASRRTPGQGYRSPLHF.

The CDR3: CSARKRGGDYEQYF. DNA for the CDR3: TGCAGTGCTAGGAAAAGAGGGGGGGATTACGAGCAGTACTTC. The chain is built from TRBV20-1 and TRBJ2-7, with a possible D match to TRBD2 (7 bases). V was shortened by 3 bases and J by 4 bases, with 16 bases between the two germline ends. The CDR3 length is 14 residues. Germline V lookup: CDR1 DFQATT, CDR2 SNEGSKA (reference sequence).

A few counts support this clonotype. V and J are TRBV29-1 and TRBJ2-3; TRBD2 agrees at 10 bases. CDR1 is SQVTM, CDR2 ANQGSEA, per germline. V lost 4 bases, J lost 2 bases, and 3 bases stayed unmatched. The CDR3 has 14 amino acids. For the CDR3, the DNA is TGCAGCGTTGTACTAGCGGGGACCACAGATACGCAGTATTTT. Translating gives CSVVLAGTTDTQYF.

This clonotype showed up just a few times. The chain uses TRBV3-1 and TRBJ1-1; no clear D. CDR3 length: 13 amino acids. V was trimmed by 4 bases and J by 3 bases, leaving 9 bases between them. Germline CDR1 is LGHDT and CDR2 is YNNKEL (reference sequence). This chain's CDR3 is CASSLEGDTEAFF. The CDR3 nucleotides read TGTGCCAGCAGCCTTGAGGGCGACACTGAAGCTTTCTTT.

The sample holds a few counts of this clonotype. The rearrangement links TRBV20-1 to TRBJ1-1; 9 nucleotides match TRBD1. CDR3 length: 14 amino acids. The V and J ends lost 6 bases and 1 base, in that order; junction bases with no gene match: 6. The germline V gene encodes CDR1 DFQATT and CDR2 SNEGSKA (reference sequence). The CDR3 DNA is TGCAGTGCCTCCGGGACAGGGAGGAACACTGAAGCTTTCTTT. Residues: CSASGTGRNTEAFF.

This rearrangement joins TRBV27 to TRBJ2-7, with D possibly matching TRBD1 (6 bases). V dropped 6 bases and J dropped 4 bases, with 13 bases sitting between them. Germline CDR1 and CDR2: MNHEY and SMNVEV (reference sequence). This CDR3 has 13 residues. CDR3 in amino acids: CASSSTTGYEQYF. Written as DNA, the CDR3 is TGTGCCAGCAGCTCCACTACAGGGTACGAGCAGTACTTC.

The rearrangement joins TRBV27 to TRBJ2-4, with D unresolved. Trimming removed 8 bases from V and 6 bases from J, with 17 bases in between. Germline V gene lookup returns CDR1 MNHEY and CDR2 SMNVEV (reference sequence). This CDR3 is built from 14 residues. This CDR3 is CASSPGHPLNIQYF. In nucleotides, the CDR3 is TGTGCCAGCTCCCCTGGGCACCCACTAAACATTCAGTACTTC.

The CDR3 nucleotides read TGTGCCAGCAGCCCGGCCAGCGGACCCCTCTACGAGCAGTACTTC. Translating it yields CASSPASGPLYEQYF. The chain couples TRBV11-2 to TRBJ2-7; D possibly corresponds to TRBD2 (5 bases). The CDR3 has 15 residues. In germline, CDR1 is SGHAT, CDR2 FQNNGV. The V end lost 5 bases, the J end lost 3 bases, and 17 bases lay between the germline ends. The whole variable domain, remainder taken from reference TRBV11-2 and TRBJ2-7, is EAGVAQSPRYKIIEKRQSVAFWCNPISGHATLYWYQQILGQGPKLLIQFQNNGVVDDSQLPKDRFSAERLKGVDSTLKIQPAKLEDSAVYLCASSPASGPLYEQYFGPGTRLTVT.

This clonotype was counted many times. This chain joins TRBV7-8 and TRBJ1-1; D remains ambiguous. Trimming shortened V by 5 bases and J by 1 base, and 14 bases separated the two germline ends. The CDR3 is 15 residues long. Germline loops: CDR1 SGHVS, CDR2 FQNEAQ. The CDR3 here is CASSQSRPGNTEAFF. The CDR3 coding sequence is TGTGCCAGCAGCCAGTCACGTCCGGGGAACACTGAAGCTTTCTTT.

This clonotype was detected many times. The V call is TRBV7-2, the J call TRBJ2-2; unclear D gene. V lost 1 base and J 4 bases, leaving 4 bases between the germline ends. Germline V gene data show CDR1 as SGHTA and CDR2 as FQGNSA. This CDR3 has 13 amino acids. CDR3 nucleotide sequence: TGTGCCAGCAGCTTAGGTCCCACCGGGGAGCTGTTTTTT. It encodes CASSLGPTGELFF.

The chain joins TRBV6-2 or TRBV6-3 to TRBJ2-1; 12 positions match TRBD2. The CDR3 has 15 residues. Germline V gene sequence: CDR1 MNHEY, CDR2 SVGEGT. V lost 2 bases, J lost 8 bases, and 4 bases stayed unmatched. The CDR3 here is CASSYLAGGDDEQFF. CDR3 in DNA: TGTGCCAGCAGTTACCTAGCGGGAGGGGACGATGAGCAGTTCTTC.

The sample holds a few counts of this clonotype. This chain uses TRBV11-2 with TRBJ2-7; 7 nucleotides line up with TRBD2. Germline CDR1 is SGHAT and CDR2 is FQNNGV. The CDR3 spans 16 residues. V was pared by 3 bases and J by 0 bases, with 8 bases of the junction left unmatched. CDR3 sequence: CASSLDLAAVSYEQYF. As DNA, the CDR3 is TGTGCCAGCAGCTTGGATCTAGCGGCGGTCTCCTACGAGCAGTACTTC.

V usage is TRBV5-1 and J usage is TRBJ2-3; D is perhaps TRBD1 or TRBD2 (6 bases each). Germline V CDR1 and CDR2: SGHRS, YFSETQ. V was pared by 3 bases and J by 6 bases, with 20 bases between. CDR3 length: 16 amino acids. The CDR3 sequence is CASSYAEGQRVDTQYF. The DNA of the CDR3 is TGCGCCAGCAGCTACGCGGAGGGACAACGAGTTGATACGCAGTATTTT. Full variable domain (missing parts from reference TRBV5-1 and TRBJ2-3): KAGVTQTPRYLIKTRGQQVTLSCSPISGHRSVSWYQQTPGQGLQFLFEYFSETQRNKGNFPGRFSGRQFSNSRSEMNVSTLELGDSALYLCASSYAEGQRVDTQYFGPGTRLTVL.

This sequence joins TRBV4-3 and TRBJ2-3, with D unclear. Germline assignment: CDR1 LGHNA and CDR2 YSLEER. V was shortened by 1 base and J by 4 bases, with 12 bases between the two germline ends. CDR3 length: 15 residues. CDR3 loop: CASSQGVGWSDTQYF. The CDR3 DNA reads as TGCGCCAGCAGCCAAGGGGTAGGGTGGTCAGATACGCAGTATTTT.

This CDR3 is CASSMAGTSGRAGEQFF. CDR3 coding DNA: TGTGCCAGTAGTATGGCCGGGACTAGCGGGAGGGCCGGTGAGCAGTTCTTC. The rearrangement links TRBV19 to TRBJ2-1, with 16 bases lining up with TRBD2. The CDR3 totals 17 residues. After removal of 3 bases from V and 9 bases from J, the junction contained 8 bases not matched to a gene. The germline CDR1 and CDR2 sequences are LNHDA and SQIVND (reference sequence).

This clonotype has more than one count but fewer than ten. V and J are TRBV24-1 and TRBJ2-5; no clear D. V was cut by 4 bases and J by 0 bases, with 5 bases left in between. This CDR3 contains 13 residues. The germline V gene encodes CDR1 KGHDR and CDR2 SFDVKD. The CDR3 region is CATSDPYQETQYF. CDR3 nucleotide sequence: TGTGCCACCAGTGACCCATACCAAGAGACCCAGTACTTC.

This clonotype appeared a few times. V is TRBV3-1 and J is TRBJ1-1, with D possibly being TRBD1 (5 bases). From germline, CDR1 is LGHDT and CDR2 YNNKEL (reference sequence). V lost 1 base, J lost 6 bases, and 9 bases lay in between. The CDR3 is 13 amino acids. The CDR3 DNA reads as TGTGCCAGCAGCCAAGCCGGGACCTCTGAAGCTTTCTTT. Amino acids: CASSQAGTSEAFF.

A few counts support this clonotype. V gene TRBV3-1 combines with J gene TRBJ2-1, with D tentatively TRBD1 (6 bases). Germline V gene lookup returns CDR1 LGHDT and CDR2 YNNKEL (reference sequence). The CDR3 is 19 amino acids. Between the trimmed V and J ends, which lost 0 bases and 7 bases, there was a span of 25 bases. CDR3 nucleotides: TGTGCCAGCAGCCAAGATCGGTGGCAGGGGTCCTGGGAAGGGAATGAGCAGTTCTTC. It encodes CASSQDRWQGSWEGNEQFF.

The table lists this clonotype with a count of one. The chain links TRBV11-2 to TRBJ1-1; TRBD1 agrees at 9 bases. This CDR3 region has 14 residues. Germline CDR1 and CDR2: SGHAT and FQNNGV. The junction had 12 bases not matched to a gene; V was cut back by 5 bases and J by 11 bases. CDR3 amino acids: CASSNIAGQGRAFF. CDR3 coding DNA: TGTGCCAGCAGCAATATAGCGGGACAGGGAAGGGCTTTCTTT.

The sample holds a few counts of this clonotype. The chain is built from TRBV4-2 and TRBJ2-3; 8 bases are shared with TRBD2. The CDR3 has 16 amino acids. The V segment lost 0 bases and the J segment 5 bases; nucleotides outside the gene matches: 7. Germline CDR1 and CDR2: LGHNA and YNFKEQ. The CDR3 loop reads CASSQETSAAGDTQYF. The CDR3, as DNA: TGTGCCAGCAGCCAAGAGACTAGCGCCGCTGGAGATACGCAGTATTTT.